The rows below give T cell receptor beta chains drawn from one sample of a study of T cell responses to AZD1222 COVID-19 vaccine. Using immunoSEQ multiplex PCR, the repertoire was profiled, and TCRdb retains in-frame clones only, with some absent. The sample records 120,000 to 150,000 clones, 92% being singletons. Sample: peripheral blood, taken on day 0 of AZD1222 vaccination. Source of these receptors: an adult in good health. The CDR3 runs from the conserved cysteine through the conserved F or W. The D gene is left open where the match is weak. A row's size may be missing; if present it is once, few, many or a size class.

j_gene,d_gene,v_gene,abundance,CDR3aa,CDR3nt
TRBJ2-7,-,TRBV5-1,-,CASSPYGATYEQYF,TGCGCCAGCAGCCCCTACGGGGCCACCTACGAGCAGTACTTC
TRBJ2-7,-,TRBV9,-,CASSVSGARVYEQYF,TGTGCCAGCAGCGTATCCGGAGCGAGAGTCTACGAGCAGTACTTC
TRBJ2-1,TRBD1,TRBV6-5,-,CASSSGTGGGSEQFF,TGTGCCAGCAGTTCCGGGACAGGGGGCGGGAGTGAGCAGTTCTTC
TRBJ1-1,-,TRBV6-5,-,CASSYRAETNTEAFF,TGTGCCAGCAGTTACCGGGCGGAAACCAACACTGAAGCTTTCTTT
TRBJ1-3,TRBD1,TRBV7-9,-,CASRQTGTGSSGNTIYF,TGTGCCAGCAGACAAACCGGGACAGGGAGCTCTGGAAACACCATATATTTT
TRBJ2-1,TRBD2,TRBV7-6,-,CASSPRLGNQLAAYNEQFF,TGTGCCAGCAGCCCCCGCCTTGGCAACCAACTAGCGGCCTACAATGAGCAGTTCTTC
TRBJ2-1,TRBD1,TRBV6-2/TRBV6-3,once,CASSRDRAYNEQFF,TGTGCCAGCAGCCGGGACAGGGCCTACAATGAGCAGTTCTTC
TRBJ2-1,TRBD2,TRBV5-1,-,CASSLAGGRAGVEQFF,TGCGCCAGCAGCTTGGCAGGCGGGAGGGCCGGGGTGGAGCAGTTCTTC
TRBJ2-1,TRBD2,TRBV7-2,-,CASSLAGAFYNEQFF,TGTGCCAGCTCTCTAGCGGGAGCTTTCTACAATGAGCAGTTCTTC
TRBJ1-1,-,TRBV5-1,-,CASSLDPNRMKGTEAFF,TGCGCCAGCAGCCTCGACCCTAACAGGATGAAGGGGACTGAAGCTTTCTTT
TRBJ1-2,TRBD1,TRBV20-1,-,CSAPGQGYNTF,TGCAGTGCCCCTGGACAGGGATATAACACCTTC
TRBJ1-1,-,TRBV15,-,CATSRVGNTEAFF,TGTGCCACCAGCAGAGTCGGGAACACTGAAGCTTTCTTT
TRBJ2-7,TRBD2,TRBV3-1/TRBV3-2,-,CASSRLAAPKEQYF,TGTGCCAGCAGCAGACTAGCGGCCCCTAAGGAGCAGTACTTC
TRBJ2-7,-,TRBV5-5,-,CASSYGDHEQYF,TGTGCCAGCAGCTACGGGGACCACGAGCAGTACTTC
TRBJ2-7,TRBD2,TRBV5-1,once,CASSLAQLAGGQYF,TGCGCCAGCAGCTTGGCTCAACTAGCGGGCGGGCAGTACTTC
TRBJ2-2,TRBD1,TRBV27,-,CASRPQGARGTGELFF,TGTGCCAGCAGGCCTCAGGGGGCTCGAGGGACCGGGGAGCTGTTTTTT
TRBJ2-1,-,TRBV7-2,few,CASGQRGNEQFF,TGTGCCAGCGGACAAAGGGGCAATGAGCAGTTCTTC
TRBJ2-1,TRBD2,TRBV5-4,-,CASSFGGSSPNEQFF,TGTGCCAGCAGCTTTGGCGGGAGCTCCCCCAATGAGCAGTTCTTC
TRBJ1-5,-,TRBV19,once,CASSIRGFNQPQHF,TGTGCCAGTAGTATAAGGGGTTTCAATCAGCCCCAGCATTTT
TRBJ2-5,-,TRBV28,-,CASSLGRFEETQYF,TGTGCCAGCAGTTTAGGTCGTTTCGAAGAGACCCAGTACTTC
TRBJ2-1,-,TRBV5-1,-,CASSPQTGGFYNEQFF,TGCGCCAGCAGCCCCCAAACTGGGGGCTTCTACAATGAGCAGTTCTTC
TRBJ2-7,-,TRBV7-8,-,CASSPPVKPPYEQYF,TGTGCCAGCAGCCCCCCCGTTAAGCCTCCCTACGAGCAGTACTTC
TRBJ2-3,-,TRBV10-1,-,CATSDSFSTDTQYF,TGCGCCACTTCGGACAGCTTTTCCACAGATACGCAGTATTTT
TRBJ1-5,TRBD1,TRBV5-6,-,CASSGTTGHREQPQHF,TGTGCCAGCAGCGGTACGACAGGGCATCGGGAACAGCCCCAGCATTTT
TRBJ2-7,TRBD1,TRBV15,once,CATSRTGPYEQYF,TGTGCCACCAGCCGGACAGGGCCCTACGAGCAGTACTTC
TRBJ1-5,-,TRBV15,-,CATSRDRDQPQHF,TGTGCCACCAGCAGAGATAGGGATCAGCCCCAGCATTTT
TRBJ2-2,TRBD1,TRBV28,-,CASSGGQGNTGELFF,TGTGCCAGCAGTGGGGGACAGGGTAACACCGGGGAGCTGTTTTTT